One and the same sample provided the 4 T cell receptor beta chains below, sequenced in a study of blood T cells in healthy people across ages. Next came a second PCR, run for about 6 to 11 cycles, which used a sample-barcoded 5' primer along with a J-beta primer mix. MiXCR, run by TCRdb on the 5' RACE reads, gives a single entry per CDR3 protein. The sample lists approximately 1.5 million distinct CDR3 sequences; about 42% were seen once. Sequenced input: blood. The receptor source for this set is a woman between 18 and 29 years old in good health.

The chain recombines TRBV11-2 with TRBJ2-7; the D is unclear. With 5 bases removed from V and 1 base from J, the gap between germline ends came to 9 bases. The CDR3 is 13 amino acids. The germline CDR1 and CDR2 sequences are SGHAT and FQNNGV. The CDR3 region is CASSGESSYEQYF. DNA of the CDR3: TGTGCCAGCAGCGGCGAGTCTTCCTACGAGCAGTACTTC.

The chain employs TRBV29-1 and TRBJ2-3, with 11 nucleotides matching TRBD1. The CDR3 is 14 amino acids. Unmatched junction bases numbered 6, after V lost 7 bases and J lost 3 bases. Germline CDR1 reads SQVTM; CDR2 reads ANQGSEA. CDR3 amino acids: CSAGQGAPTDTQYF. CDR3 DNA sequence: TGCAGCGCTGGACAGGGGGCGCCGACAGATACGCAGTATTTT.

The V gene is TRBV7-2, the J gene TRBJ2-1, with 8 bases that match TRBD2. This CDR3 has 15 residues. Germline V gene lookup returns CDR1 SGHTA and CDR2 FQGNSA. Unmatched junction bases numbered 6, after V lost 2 bases and J lost 6 bases. In DNA, the CDR3 is TGTGCCAGCAGCTTAAGGCGGGAGGTGTTCAATGAGCAGTTCTTC. It yields the protein CASSLRREVFNEQFF.

This chain joins TRBV5-1 and TRBJ2-1; D gene unclear. The end of the DNA is better explained by TRBJ2-7, so the J call may be wrong. The CDR3 is made up of 16 amino acids. Germline loops: CDR1 SGHRS, CDR2 YFSETQ. CDR3 region: CASSPTPFSSYNEQYF. The CDR3 DNA follows: TGCGCCAGCAGCCCTACACCTTTCAGCTCCTACAATGAGCAGTACTTC.